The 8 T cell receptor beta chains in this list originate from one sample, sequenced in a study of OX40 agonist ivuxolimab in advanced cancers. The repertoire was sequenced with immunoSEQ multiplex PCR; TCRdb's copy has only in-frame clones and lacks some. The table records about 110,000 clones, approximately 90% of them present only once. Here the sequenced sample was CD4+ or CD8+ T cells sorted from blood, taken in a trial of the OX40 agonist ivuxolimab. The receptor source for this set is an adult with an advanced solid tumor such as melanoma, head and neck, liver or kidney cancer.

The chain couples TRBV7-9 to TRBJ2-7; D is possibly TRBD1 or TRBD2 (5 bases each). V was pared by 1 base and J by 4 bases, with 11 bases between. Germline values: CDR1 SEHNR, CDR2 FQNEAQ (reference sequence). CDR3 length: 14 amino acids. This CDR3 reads CASSLDGAKYEQYF. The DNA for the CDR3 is TGTGCCAGCAGCTTAGACGGGGCGAAGTACGAGCAGTACTTC.

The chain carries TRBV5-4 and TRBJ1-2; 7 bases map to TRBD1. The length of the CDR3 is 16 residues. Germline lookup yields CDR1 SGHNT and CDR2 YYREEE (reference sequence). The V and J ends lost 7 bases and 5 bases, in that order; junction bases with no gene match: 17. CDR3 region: CASQYLGQRIGYGYTF. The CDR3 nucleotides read TGTGCCAGCCAGTACCTGGGACAGAGGATAGGGTATGGCTACACCTTC.

The CDR3 DNA reads TGTGCCAGTAGTATATGGGAAGCACAGGGGATAGGCTATGGCTACACCTTC. Translating gives CASSIWEAQGIGYGYTF. The chain uses TRBV19 and TRBJ1-2; TRBD1 aligns across 7 bases. Germline values: CDR1 LNHDA, CDR2 SQIVND (reference sequence). The length of the CDR3 is 17 residues. With 2 bases clipped from V and 4 bases from J, the junction kept 13 bases outside the gene matches.

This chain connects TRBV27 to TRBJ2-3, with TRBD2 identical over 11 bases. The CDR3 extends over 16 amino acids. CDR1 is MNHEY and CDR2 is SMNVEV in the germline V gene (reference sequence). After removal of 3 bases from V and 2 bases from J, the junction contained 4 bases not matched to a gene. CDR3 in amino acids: CASSLGTSGSTDTQYF. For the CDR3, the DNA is TGTGCCAGCAGTTTGGGGACTAGCGGCTCCACAGATACGCAGTATTTT.

CDR3 protein: CAWSLNGEEKLFF. The CDR3 region has the DNA TGTGCCTGGAGTTTAAACGGGGAAGAAAAACTGTTTTTT. This chain joins TRBV30 and TRBJ1-4, with D unresolved. Deletions cut 2 bases from V and 8 bases from J, with 12 bases between. CDR1 and CDR2 (germline): GTSNPN, SVGIG (reference sequence). This CDR3 spans 13 amino acids.

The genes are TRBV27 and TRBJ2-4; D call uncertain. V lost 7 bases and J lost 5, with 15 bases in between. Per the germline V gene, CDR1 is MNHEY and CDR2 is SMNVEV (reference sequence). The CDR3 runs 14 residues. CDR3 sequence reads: CASKLSVTENIQYF. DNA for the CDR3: TGTGCCAGCAAATTAAGTGTGACTGAAAACATTCAGTACTTC.

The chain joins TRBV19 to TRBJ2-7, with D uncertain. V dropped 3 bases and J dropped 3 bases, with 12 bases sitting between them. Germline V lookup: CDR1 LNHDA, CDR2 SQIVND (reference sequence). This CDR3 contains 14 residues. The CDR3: CASSMRLSGYEQYF. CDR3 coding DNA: TGTGCCAGTAGTATGCGTTTATCAGGCTACGAGCAGTACTTC.

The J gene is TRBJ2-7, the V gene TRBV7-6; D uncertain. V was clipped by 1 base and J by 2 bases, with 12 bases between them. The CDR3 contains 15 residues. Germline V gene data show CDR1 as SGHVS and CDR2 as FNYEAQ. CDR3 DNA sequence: TGTGCCAGCAGCTTAGTTAATGCAGCCACCTACGAGCAGTACTTC. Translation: CASSLVNAATYEQYF.